In its sample, the clone carrying this T cell receptor beta chain was seen many times. This CDR3 has 12 residues. Trimming took 3 bases from V and 10 from J, leaving 10 bases between them. Germline CDR1 reads SGHAT; CDR2 reads FQNNGV. Every TCR cDNA molecule bore its own unique molecular identifier. TCRdb fed the 5' RACE reads into MiXCR, producing one record per CDR3 protein. The table includes tens of thousands of distinct CDR3 sequences, 6.5% to 9.5% detected once. Time point specified: blood at routine non-recurrence follow-up after resection. Unsorted tumor, nontumor lung tissue or cryopreserved PBMC supplied the whole RNA. This sample is drawn from a study of spatial heterogeneity in lung cancer. Looking at the study overall: Detection consistently yielded more beta chains than alpha chains.

This sample comprised PBMCs, obtained at follow-up. The clonotype was recovered from a male donor with early-stage non-small cell lung cancer. The V gene is TRBV11-2, the J gene TRBJ2-1; D not resolved. The CDR3 region has the DNA TGTGCCAGCAGCTTCTCGAGGCAGGAGCAGTTCTTC. Translation gives CASSFSRQEQFF.